This T cell receptor beta chain was obtained from a study of T cells in Graves' hyperthyroidism and ophthalmopathy. On the study more broadly: Peripheral blood specimens were obtained at initial diagnosis, prior to any treatment.

This clonotype was seen a few times. The antigen remains unidentified. Pregnant or lactating patients were excluded, as were those with uncontrolled infection or other autoimmune disease. Diagnostic decisions used clinical symptoms, serum thyroxine and TRAb, thyroid ultrasound and orbital computed tomography. Findings of the study overall: Among clonotypes expanded in thyroid above 0.001, most were also found in blood.

Researchers amplified the TCR beta CDR3 regions from RNA transcripts. TCR CDR3 underwent first-round RT-PCR with the HTBI primer set. A single record per CDR3 protein comes from TCRdb applying MiXCR to the multiplex PCR reads. Among approximately 720,000 distinct CDR3 sequences listed, over 15% were seen once. The source is a woman between 45 and 60 years old with Graves' hyperthyroidism that later progressed to Graves' ophthalmopathy. Input material: blood.

DNA of the CDR3: TGCGCCAGCAGCCAATCTGGTTTGCTACGGCAGGGATTCACCGGGGAGCTGTTTTTT. This translates into CASSQSGLLRQGFTGELFF. The gene calls are TRBV4-1 and TRBJ2-2; a possible D gene is TRBD1 (5 bases). This CDR3 has 19 residues. CDR1 and CDR2 (germline): MGHRA, YSYEKL. V gave up 2 bases and J gave up 4 bases, with 23 bases separating them.